This TCR beta chain derives from a study of post-analysis software for immune sequencing data. Study-wide background: Secondary progressive, relapsing-remitting and progressive-relapsing multiple sclerosis were among the included disease courses.

Built from TCR beta cDNA, the libraries had unique molecular identifiers in them. TCRdb re-called the PCR reads with MiXCR, one entry per CDR3 protein. This sample carries approximately 440,000 distinct CDR3 sequences, under 55% of them seen once, and the ten largest clones take around 10%. V was cut by 6 bases and J by 4 bases, with 14 bases left in between. The CDR3 length is 14 residues. Germline values: CDR1 MGHRA, CDR2 YSYEKL. Study-level points and caveats: The authors found that F measure strongly co-clustered same-batch samples. In multiple sclerosis, normalized Chao1 diversity was significantly below that of controls. Controls had lower frequencies than patients of about 5 TRBV segments, which included TRBV5-6, TRBV5-1 and TRBV20-1.

Details on this clonotype: Its antigen is undetermined.

This rearrangement joins TRBV4-1 to TRBJ2-3; unclear D gene. This clonotype was sampled from a girl aged 5 to 17 with multiple sclerosis. Material: blood. The CDR3 DNA is TGCGCCAGCAGGCGTCGGGTCCTTTCAGATACGCAGTATTTT. Encoded protein: CASRRRVLSDTQYF.